This T cell receptor (beta chain) appears in the sequencing data of a study of T-cell reconstitution after alpha-beta-depleted transplantation in children. The CDR3 sequence is 12 residues long. V lost 3 bases, J lost 8 bases, and 9 bases lay in between. Germline lookup yields CDR1 SGHRS and CDR2 YFSETQ. For TCRbeta, the library was prepared with unique molecular identifiers. Via MiXCR, TCRdb re-called the PCR reads, giving one row per CDR3 protein. The sample consists of more than 60,000 distinct CDR3 sequences, roughly 6.6% of them appearing once. This clonotype was observed at least ten times. This TCR derives from a human donor who donated a stem cell graft to a child with acute lymphoblastic leukemia. This chain connects TRBV5-1 to TRBJ2-1; D not certain. Sequencing used PBMCs from the stem cell graft donor, obtained from the stem cell graft. The DNA for the CDR3 is TGCGCCAGCAGCTGGCGGCTCGATGAGCAGTTCTTC. Amino acid sequence: CASSWRLDEQFF.